The 24 T cell receptor beta chains listed next were all sequenced from one sample in a study of blood T cell repertoires in COVID-19. Measured with immunoSEQ multiplex PCR; TCRdb has only the in-frame clones, and not every one. The table lists about 40,000 clones, 80% to 90% of them singletons, with 9% in the top ten. The specimen sequenced was peripheral blood. These receptors all stem from a woman aged 70-85 years with acute or convalescent COVID-19.

The chain employs TRBV12-3 or TRBV12-4 and TRBJ1-1; the D gene is possibly TRBD1 (5 bases). The CDR3 is 12 residues long. CDR3 bases: TGTGCTGCGGGGCCTATGAACACTGAAGCTTTCTTT. Translation: CAAGPMNTEAFF.

The chain joins TRBV5-3 to TRBJ2-7; tentative D call: TRBD2 (5 bases). TRBV5-3 is known as an ORF, though its function is uncertain. The CDR3 is 12 residues long. The V end was cut by 5 bases, the J end by 4 bases, with 10 bases between. CDR3 bases: TGTGCCAGAAGTCTCCGGGGTTACGAGCAGTACGTC. This encodes CARSLRGYEQYV.

V and J are TRBV12-5 and TRBJ2-7, with TRBD1 matching 9 bases. The CDR3 contains 14 residues. Looked up from germline, CDR1 is LGHNT and CDR2 is FRNRAP. This chain's CDR3 is CASVLRDRVYEQYV. For the CDR3, the DNA is TGTGCTAGTGTTTTGCGGGACAGGGTTTACGAGCAGTACGTC.

The chain is built from TRBV11-1 and TRBJ2-1, with D perhaps TRBD2 (6 bases). CDR3 length: 12 amino acids. The V gene lost 1 base and the J gene lost 8 bases, with 6 bases spanning the gap. Germline-derived CDR1 and CDR2 are SGHAT and FQDESV (reference sequence). DNA for the CDR3: TGTGCCAGCAGCTTAGGGGGGGATGAGCAGTTCTTC. Protein: CASSLGGDEQFF.

J is TRBJ2-5 and V is TRBV11-2; 9 nucleotides match TRBD2. The V and J ends lost 5 bases and 7 bases, in that order; junction bases with no gene match: 8. There are 14 residues in the CDR3. The germline V gene has CDR1 SGHAT and CDR2 FQNNGV. The CDR3 region has the DNA TGTGCCAGCAGCGTAGCGGGAGAACCTGGGACCCAGTACTTC. It encodes CASSVAGEPGTQYF.

The V gene is TRBV19, the J gene TRBJ2-4; tentative D call: TRBD2 (6 bases). Germline CDR1 reads LNHDA; CDR2 reads SQIVND (reference sequence). The CDR3 is made up of 17 amino acids. V was trimmed by 1 base and J by 1 base, leaving 14 bases between them. Here the CDR3 reads CASSIAGVGMAKNIQYF. The CDR3 DNA sequence: TGTGCCAGTAGTATAGCGGGGGTAGGGATGGCCAAAAACATTCAGTACTTC. Using reference TRBV19 and TRBJ2-4 for the parts outside the CDR3, the full variable domain is DGGITQSPKYLFRKEGQNVTLSCEQNLNHDAMYWYRQDPGQGLRLIYYSQIVNDFQKGDIAEGYSVSREKKESFPLTVTSAQKNPTAFYLCASSIAGVGMAKNIQYFGAGTRLSVL.

V gene TRBV11-2 combines with J gene TRBJ1-5; 9 positions match TRBD1. Germline CDR1 and CDR2: SGHAT and FQNNGV. The V segment lost 5 bases and the J segment 6 bases; nucleotides outside the gene matches: 8. The length of the CDR3 is 15 residues. The CDR3 DNA follows: TGTGCCAGCAGCACCGACAGGGGGGTCGGTCAGCCCCAGCATTTT. Translation gives CASSTDRGVGQPQHF.

This chain joins TRBV7-2 and TRBJ2-5; D remains unclear. V lost 5 bases to trimming and J lost 5 bases, with 15 bases between them. This CDR3 region has 14 residues. Per the germline V gene, CDR1 is SGHTA and CDR2 is FQGNSA. As DNA, the CDR3 is TGTGCCAGCAGCACTCCCGGTCCTGCCGAGACCCAGTACTTC. The encoded protein is CASSTPGPAETQYF.

The chain has TRBV7-2 and TRBJ2-3, with D maybe TRBD1 (5 bases). V was cut by 10 bases and J by 0 bases, with 11 bases left in between. The CDR3 runs to 13 residues. Germline CDR1 reads SGHTA; CDR2 reads FQGNSA. CDR3 sequence reads: CATDSYSTDTQYF. In nucleotides, the CDR3 is TGTGCCACCGACAGTTATAGCACAGATACGCAGTATTTT.

The rearrangement links TRBV2 to TRBJ1-6, with D perhaps matching TRBD1 (6 bases). The CDR3 loop spans 15 amino acids. V was shortened by 8 bases and J by 7 bases, with 18 bases between the two germline ends. From germline, CDR1 is SNHLY and CDR2 FYNNEI. The CDR3 region has the DNA TGTGCCAGCTGTCGTGGGAGGGGGGAGAATTCACCCCTCCACTTT. Protein: CASCRGRGENSPLHF.

J is TRBJ1-2 and V is TRBV27; a possible D gene is TRBD1 (6 bases). CDR3 length equals 14 residues. V gave up 6 bases and J gave up 2 bases, with 13 bases separating them. Germline assignment: CDR1 MNHEY and CDR2 SMNVEV (reference sequence). The CDR3 region has the DNA TGTGCCAGCAGCTCGAGAGGGGGAAACTATGGCTACACCTTC. Translating gives CASSSRGGNYGYTF.

The chain uses TRBV7-3 and TRBJ2-4; D is possibly TRBD2 (7 bases). Trimming took 5 bases from V and 6 from J, leaving 17 bases between them. This CDR3 contains 15 residues. Germline CDR1 SGHTA, CDR2 FQGTGA. The DNA of the CDR3 is TGTGCCAGCAGCGCCCCGGGGGGCGGGGGAAACATTCAGTACTTC. It is translated as CASSAPGGGGNIQYF.

V gene TRBV14 combines with J gene TRBJ1-2, with 8 bases identical to TRBD1. The germline gives CDR1 SGHDN, CDR2 FVKESK. The length of the CDR3 is 15 residues. V shed 4 bases, J shed 8 bases, and the junction held 12 bases outside the gene matches. Here the CDR3 DNA reads TGTGCCAGCAGCCCAGGGACAGGCCCTCCACTGGGCTACACCTTC. Its translation is CASSPGTGPPLGYTF.

This chain uses TRBV7-2 with TRBJ1-2; no reliable D call. Per germline, CDR1 SGHTA and CDR2 FQGNSA. Trimming took 1 base from V and 8 from J, leaving 20 bases between them. CDR3 length equals 16 residues. Here the CDR3 reads CASSLEASTRRDGYTF. CDR3 nucleotide sequence: TGTGCCAGCAGCTTAGAAGCTAGCACCCGCCGAGACGGCTACACCTTC. Based on the CDR3 plus reference TRBV7-2 and TRBJ1-2, the full variable domain is GAGVSQSPSNKVTEKGKDVELRCDPISGHTALYWYRQSLGQGLEFLIYFQGNSAPDKSGLPSDRFSAERTGGSVSTLTIQRTQQEDSAVYLCASSLEASTRRDGYTFGSGTRLTVV.

The rearrangement uses TRBV6-6 and TRBJ1-4, with 10 bases that match TRBD1. V lost 4 bases to trimming and J lost 8 bases; unmatched junction nucleotides: 4. Per the germline V gene, CDR1 is MNHNY and CDR2 is SVGAGI (reference sequence). The CDR3 covers 14 residues. The CDR3: CASSSGQGFEKLFF. DNA for the CDR3: TGTGCCAGCAGTTCGGGACAGGGGTTCGAAAAACTGTTTTTT.

Details on this clone: Distinct nucleotide sequences in the sample also encode this CDR3. This chain joins TRBV20-1 and TRBJ2-7, with D tentatively TRBD2 (5 bases). From germline, CDR1 is DFQATT and CDR2 SNEGSKA (reference sequence). The CDR3 sequence is 11 residues long. Deletions cut 2 bases from V and 6 bases from J, with 8 bases between. This CDR3 reads CSARSGFEQYV. The CDR3 bases are TGCAGTGCTAGATCGGGGTTCGAGCAGTACGTC.

The chain recombines TRBV12-1 with TRBJ2-7; the table's D call, TRBD2, was not checked against the DNA. TRBV12-1 is a known pseudogene. This CDR3 has 13 amino acids. The CDR3 sequence: CASESEKTYEQYV. The CDR3 DNA reads as TGTGCCAGCGAGTCTGAAAAGACCTACGAGCAGTACGTC.

This clone was counted only a few times. The chain has TRBV28 and TRBJ1-5; 12 bases match TRBD1. Trimming took 8 bases from V and 8 from J; bases not matched to a gene: 1. From germline, CDR1 is MDHEN and CDR2 SYDVKM. The CDR3 runs 12 residues. The CDR3 region is CASGTGGEPQHF. CDR3 bases: TGTGCCAGCGGGACAGGGGGCGAGCCCCAGCATTTT.

The chain uses TRBV28 and TRBJ2-7; 10 nucleotides agree with TRBD1. V shed 3 bases, J shed 5 bases, and the junction held 4 bases outside the gene matches. Germline V gene sequence: CDR1 MDHEN, CDR2 SYDVKM. The CDR3 is 14 amino acids. In DNA, the CDR3 is TGTGCCAGCAGTTTTTTGGGACAGGGGAACGAGCAGTACGTC. It yields the protein CASSFLGQGNEQYV.

CDR3 coding DNA: TGTGCCTGGGACAGGGCGGAGGGGAATTCACCCCTCCACTTT. It encodes CAWDRAEGNSPLHF. The chain uses TRBV30 and TRBJ1-6, with TRBD1 identical over 7 bases. The CDR3 runs 14 residues. The junction had 8 bases not matched to a gene; V was cut back by 5 bases and J by 7 bases. CDR1 GTSNPN and CDR2 SVGIG come from the germline V gene (reference sequence).

This chain connects TRBV20-1 to TRBJ2-3; D ambiguous. Germline V CDR1 and CDR2: DFQATT, SNEGSKA (reference sequence). There are 11 residues in the CDR3. V lost 4 bases and J lost 4, with 6 bases in between. CDR3 DNA: TGCAGTGCTACAGCGTCAGATACGCAGTATTTT. Its protein product is CSATASDTQYF.

The chain links TRBV7-2 to TRBJ2-2; 8 nucleotides align to TRBD1. The V gene's germline CDR1 is SGHTA and CDR2 FQGNSA. V lost 4 bases, J lost 2 bases, and 9 bases stayed unmatched. The CDR3 extends over 17 amino acids. The CDR3: CASSSSFAGGNTGELFF. The CDR3 bases are TGTGCCAGCAGCTCTTCCTTCGCAGGGGGCAACACCGGGGAGCTGTTTTTT.

This clone was picked up one time. This sequence joins TRBV4-3 and TRBJ2-3, with TRBD1 as a possible D gene (6 bases). Deletions cut 0 bases from V and 7 bases from J, with 17 bases between. The CDR3 has 16 amino acids. Germline V gives CDR1 LGHNA, CDR2 YSLEER. CDR3 sequence: CASSQDGTLRANTQYF. CDR3 DNA sequence: TGCGCCAGCAGCCAAGATGGGACACTCAGGGCAAATACGCAGTATTTT.

This clone was detected only a few times. The CDR3 is CASSPMGGYEQYV. For the CDR3, the DNA is TGTGCCAGCTCACCAATGGGGGGGTACGAGCAGTACGTC. The chain recombines TRBV18 with TRBJ2-7; 7 nucleotides match TRBD2. The CDR3 sequence is 13 residues long. The germline gives CDR1 KGHSH, CDR2 LQKENI. After removal of 2 bases from V and 4 bases from J, the junction contained 2 bases not matched to a gene.